The following is a T cell receptor (beta chain) sequence with its context. This entry comes from a study of blood T cell repertoires in COVID-19. Between the trimmed V and J ends, which lost 2 bases and 8 bases, there was a span of 32 bases. The CDR3 has 20 amino acids. Per the germline V gene, CDR1 is LNHDA and CDR2 is SQIVND (reference sequence). Libraries were prepared by immunoSEQ multiplex PCR; TCRdb keeps only in-frame clonotypes and omits some of them. The sample has some 190,000 clones; 70% to 90% are singletons. Material for sequencing was PBMCs or T cells enriched from blood (not recorded which). The chain has TRBV19 and TRBJ2-3; unclear D gene. This clonotype was obtained from a man under 40 with acute COVID-19. CDR3 amino acids: CASSILGLKSPQSPTGTQYF. The CDR3 nucleotides read TGTGCCAGTAGTATACTAGGCCTAAAGTCGCCCCAGAGCCCGACGGGTACGCAGTATTTT.